The clone carrying this TCR beta chain was seen a handful of times. The antigen is undetermined. This sample was included in a study of T cells in Graves' hyperthyroidism and ophthalmopathy. Across the study: Staff took peripheral blood when the initial diagnosis was made, before any treatment began. General study points: Most clonotypes expanded in thyroid above 0.001 were likewise present in blood.

The investigators amplified TCR beta CDR3 regions from RNA transcripts. First-round RT-PCR with HTBI primers amplified the TCR CDR3 region. Using its own MiXCR run on the multiplex PCR reads, TCRdb lists one record per CDR3 protein. The table records hundreds of thousands of distinct CDR3 sequences, around an eighth of them present only once. The source material was blood. This TCR came from a man aged 50 to 59 with Graves' ophthalmopathy.

For the CDR3, the DNA is TGTGCCAGCACCCCGACAGGGGCTAGCTCCTATAATTCACCCCTCCACTTT. This codes for CASTPTGASSYNSPLHF. The V and J genes are TRBV6-1 and TRBJ1-6, with 8 bases matching TRBD1. Germline CDR1 MNHNS, CDR2 SASEGT. CDR3 length: 17 amino acids. V lost 7 bases, J lost 0 bases, and 8 bases stayed unmatched.